Each of the 21 T cell receptor beta chains below was sequenced from the same sample in a study of CD8+ T cells in alopecia areata listed by TCRdb under 2018. Libraries were constructed by the immunoSEQ multiplex PCR assay. RNA was extracted from all samples and reverse transcribed into cDNA, which served as template for TCR sequencing. TCRdb's version of the immuneACCESS table is confined to in-frame rearrangements and falls short of the full clone set. An unresolved V gene accounts for under half of the shortfall where checked; the remainder is of unknown origin. The sample table lists approximately 98,000 clones, 55% to 75% of them with a count of one. The ten top clones hold around 20% of the sample. The sequenced material came from CD8+ T cells sorted from blood. The receptors come from a human donor in good health.

V gene TRBV7-9 combines with J gene TRBJ1-5; 7 bases match TRBD1. The CDR3 runs 14 residues. The trim removed 1 base at V and 8 bases at J, leaving 5 bases unmatched. Germline CDR1 SEHNR, CDR2 FQNEAQ (reference sequence). CDR3: CASSLGSTGEPQHF. DNA of the CDR3: TGTGCCAGCAGCTTAGGCTCAACAGGGGAGCCCCAGCATTTT.

This clone was recorded a few times. The chain has TRBV5-1 and TRBJ1-2; 9 bases line up with TRBD1. Germline assignment: CDR1 SGHRS and CDR2 YFSETQ. The V and J ends lost 4 bases and 5 bases, in that order; junction bases with no gene match: 12. The CDR3 spans 16 residues. CDR3 nucleotides: TGCGCCAGCAGCCTGACCCAGGGACAGGGCCGTTATGGCTACACCTTC. Translated: CASSLTQGQGRYGYTF.

Of note for this clone: Other DNA sequences from this sample encode an identical CDR3 as well. The chain combines TRBV4-1 with TRBJ2-7; D gene unclear. V lost 1 base and J lost 0, with 10 bases in between. CDR3 length: 15 amino acids. Germline V gene sequence: CDR1 MGHRA, CDR2 YSYEKL. The CDR3 coding sequence is TGCGCCAGCAGCCAAGGGGCAGACACCTCCTACGAGCAGTACTTC. Translating gives CASSQGADTSYEQYF.

The chain joins TRBV30 to TRBJ1-1, with 7 bases that match TRBD1. Germline V CDR1 and CDR2: GTSNPN, SVGIG (reference sequence). The CDR3 runs 13 residues. Trimming at V came to 3 bases and at J to 4 bases, leaving 5 bases not matched to a gene. CDR3 amino acids: CAWRRQGSTEAFF. CDR3 DNA sequence: TGTGCCTGGAGGCGACAGGGTTCCACTGAAGCTTTCTTT.

J is TRBJ1-2 and V is TRBV13, with D unresolved. Trimming cost V 0 bases and J 3 bases, with 14 bases left between them. CDR1 and CDR2 from the germline V gene are PRHDT and FYEKMQ (reference sequence). The CDR3 length is 16 residues. The CDR3 protein is CASSLGGVPTDYGYTF. The CDR3 coding sequence is TGTGCCAGCAGCTTAGGAGGAGTACCCACAGACTATGGCTACACCTTC.

This clone was recorded many times. The chain carries TRBV19 and TRBJ2-7, with 8 bases matching TRBD1. Trimming took 1 base from V and 3 from J; bases not matched to a gene: 11. The CDR3 consists of 17 residues. Germline lookup yields CDR1 LNHDA and CDR2 SQIVND (reference sequence). CDR3 sequence (DNA): TGTGCCAGTAGTATAGCCGCGGGGACAGGAGCAATCTACGAGCAGTACTTC. Encoded protein: CASSIAAGTGAIYEQYF. The full variable domain, its missing parts supplied by reference TRBV19 and TRBJ2-7, is DGGITQSPKYLFRKEGQNVTLSCEQNLNHDAMYWYRQDPGQGLRLIYYSQIVNDFQKGDIAEGYSVSREKKESFPLTVTSAQKNPTAFYLCASSIAAGTGAIYEQYFGPGTRLTVT.

The genes are TRBV10-3 and TRBJ2-2, with no clear D. The V gene lost 7 bases and the J gene lost 2 bases, with 17 bases spanning the gap. The CDR3 loop spans 16 amino acids. Germline V CDR1 and CDR2: ENHRY, SYGVKD. CDR3 sequence reads: CAIKAPSVRNTGELFF. The CDR3 DNA reads TGTGCCATCAAGGCCCCGTCAGTAAGAAACACCGGGGAGCTGTTTTTT.

A few counts support this clone. V and J are TRBV7-9 and TRBJ1-4; 7 nucleotides match TRBD1. The CDR3 runs 16 residues. CDR1 and CDR2 (germline): SEHNR, FQNEAQ (reference sequence). J lost 0 bases, V lost 4 bases, and 5 bases had no gene match. This CDR3 is CASSSNQGATNEKLFF. The CDR3 DNA is TGTGCCAGCAGCTCGAACCAGGGGGCAACTAATGAAAAACTGTTTTTT.

The chain combines TRBV13 with TRBJ2-7; TRBD1 agrees at 7 bases. This CDR3 comprises 14 residues. Germline V gene sequence: CDR1 PRHDT, CDR2 FYEKMQ (reference sequence). V trimming: 4 bases; J trimming: 4 bases; junction bases outside the gene matches: 7. CDR3 loop: CASSSGDRVYEQYF. CDR3 bases: TGTGCCAGCAGCTCGGGCGACAGGGTGTACGAGCAGTACTTC.

The DNA of the CDR3 is TGTGCCAGCAGCTCAGGGAGGACTAATGAAAAACTGTTTTTT. This codes for CASSSGRTNEKLFF. The chain has TRBV2 and TRBJ1-4; D might be TRBD1 (5 bases). Germline lookup yields CDR1 SNHLY and CDR2 FYNNEI. The V gene lost 6 bases and the J gene lost 2 bases, with 10 bases spanning the gap. The CDR3 length is 14 residues. The full variable domain, rest sourced from reference TRBV2 and TRBJ1-4, is EPEVTQTPSHQVTQMGQEVILRCVPISNHLYFYWYRQILGQKVEFLVSFYNNEISEKSEIFDDQFSVERPDGSNFTLKIRSTKLEDSAMYFCASSSGRTNEKLFFGSGTQLSVL.

On this clone: Relative to the germline gene, one junction end is altered; a read error may explain this. The chain employs TRBV2 and TRBJ2-7, with no clear D. Germline CDR1 and CDR2: SNHLY and FYNNEI. This CDR3 is 10 amino acids long. CDR3 sequence reads: CASSGTRPNF. The CDR3 coding sequence is TGTGCCAGCAGTGGAACTCGACCGAACTTC.

This clone showed up just a few times. Other DNA sequences in this sample translate to the same CDR3. The V call is TRBV27, the J call TRBJ1-5; a possible D gene is TRBD1 (5 bases). Between the trimmed V and J ends, which lost 6 bases and 1 base, there was a span of 10 bases. The germline gives CDR1 MNHEY, CDR2 SMNVEV (reference sequence). The CDR3 consists of 14 residues. CDR3 protein: CASRPGFSNQPQHF. CDR3 DNA sequence: TGTGCCAGCAGACCAGGGTTCAGCAATCAGCCCCAGCATTTT.

The chain has TRBV12-5 and TRBJ2-1; D ambiguous. The germline V gene encodes CDR1 LGHNT and CDR2 FRNRAP. The CDR3 runs 12 residues. The V and J ends lost 3 bases and 10 bases respectively, with 10 bases between them. The CDR3 nucleotides read TGTGCTAGTGGTTTTTCCACTAACGAGCAGTTCTTC. It encodes CASGFSTNEQFF.

The chain links TRBV15 to TRBJ2-5; 10 bases fit TRBD1. There are 17 residues in the CDR3. Per the germline V gene, CDR1 is LNHNV and CDR2 is YYDKDF (reference sequence). Trimming took 1 base from V and 4 from J; bases not matched to a gene: 9. Here the CDR3 reads CATSRALGQGGRETQYF. DNA of the CDR3: TGTGCCACCAGCAGAGCCCTTGGACAGGGGGGACGAGAGACCCAGTACTTC.

This chain uses TRBV4-2 with TRBJ1-1; 8 positions match TRBD1. Germline trimming cut 4 bases from V and 8 bases from J; bases unmatched to any gene: 6. This CDR3 comprises 13 residues. Per germline, CDR1 LGHNA and CDR2 YNFKEQ. The CDR3 sequence is CASSRRQGREAFF. The CDR3 DNA is TGTGCCAGCAGCCGTAGACAGGGGAGGGAAGCTTTCTTT.

This chain joins TRBV6-6 and TRBJ2-5; D call uncertain. CDR3 length equals 16 residues. From germline, CDR1 is MNHNY and CDR2 SVGAGI (reference sequence). V dropped 0 bases and J dropped 1 base, with 12 bases sitting between them. Written as DNA, the CDR3 is TGTGCCAGCAGTTACTCGGGTTTACGCGCCCAAGAGACCCAGTACTTC. Amino acids: CASSYSGLRAQETQYF.

The CDR3: CASSATGQGAEETQYF. CDR3 coding DNA: TGTGCCAGTAGCGCGACGGGACAGGGGGCCGAGGAGACCCAGTACTTC. The rearrangement uses TRBV19 and TRBJ2-5; 12 bases match TRBD1. Germline loops: CDR1 LNHDA, CDR2 SQIVND (reference sequence). J lost 5 bases, V lost 6 bases, and 10 bases had no gene match. The CDR3 has 16 amino acids. The full variable domain, with the rest looked up from reference TRBV19 and TRBJ2-5, is DGGITQSPKYLFRKEGQNVTLSCEQNLNHDAMYWYRQDPGQGLRLIYYSQIVNDFQKGDIAEGYSVSREKKESFPLTVTSAQKNPTAFYLCASSATGQGAEETQYFGPGTRLLVL.

The V and J genes are TRBV6-5 and TRBJ1-2; D uncertain. CDR3 length: 15 amino acids. The V end was cut by 0 bases, the J end by 3 bases, with 11 bases between. The germline gives CDR1 MNHEY, CDR2 SVGAGI. In DNA, the CDR3 is TGTGCCAGCAGTTACTCGGGTGGTTCATACTATGGCTACACCTTC. Translation: CASSYSGGSYYGYTF.

The chain is built from TRBV18 and TRBJ1-5; 8 positions match TRBD1. J lost 4 bases, V lost 3 bases, and 5 bases had no gene match. The CDR3 consists of 15 residues. Germline CDR1 and CDR2: KGHSH and LQKENI. Here the CDR3 DNA reads TGTGCCAGCTCACCCGGACAGGGAGAAAATCAGCCCCAGCATTTT. Translation: CASSPGQGENQPQHF. The complete variable domain, with remaining parts taken from reference TRBV18 and TRBJ1-5, reads NAGVMQNPRHLVRRRGQEARLRCSPMKGHSHVYWYRQLPEEGLKFMVYLQKENIIDESGMPKERFSAEFPKEGPSILRIQQVVRGDSAAYFCASSPGQGENQPQHFGDGTRLSIL.

The rearrangement links TRBV5-6 to TRBJ2-2; D unresolved. CDR1 is SGHDT, CDR2 YYEEEE, per germline. V lost 4 bases, J lost 2 bases, and 18 bases lay in between. The CDR3 runs 17 residues. The CDR3 reads CASSDIPLVANTGELFF. The DNA for the CDR3 is TGTGCCAGCAGCGACATTCCCCTAGTAGCAAACACCGGGGAGCTGTTTTTT. Supplemented by reference TRBV5-6 and TRBJ2-2, the full variable domain reads DAGVTQSPTHLIKTRGQQVTLRCSPKSGHDTVSWYQQALGQGPQFIFQYYEEEERQRGNFPDRFSGHQFPNYSSELNVNALLLGDSALYLCASSDIPLVANTGELFFGEGSRLTVL.

In its sample, this clone was seen many times. This chain joins TRBV6-1 and TRBJ2-6; D tentatively reads TRBD1 or TRBD2 (5 bases each). Trimming cost V 8 bases and J 1 base, with 12 bases left between them. The CDR3 length is 15 residues. Germline V gene lookup returns CDR1 MNHNS and CDR2 SASEGT. CDR3 in DNA: TGTGCCAGCGGGACCGACCTTTCTGGGGCCAACGTCCTGACTTTC. Translating it yields CASGTDLSGANVLTF.